This T cell receptor (beta chain) was captured by sequencing in a study of vaccination and CD4 T cells after COVID-19. TCRdb itself ran the PCR reads through MiXCR, one entry per CDR3 protein. The sample lists 20,000 or so distinct CDR3 sequences, 60% occurring once. The junction had 2 bases not matched to a gene; V was cut back by 5 bases and J by 0 bases. The germline V gene encodes CDR1 SEHNR and CDR2 FQNEAQ (reference sequence). This CDR3 is 14 amino acids long. This sequence originates from a human donor who had recovered from COVID-19. The chain joins TRBV7-9 to TRBJ2-3; 7 nucleotides align to TRBD2. The sample was CD4+ T cells from blood, taken after SARS-CoV-2 vaccination. The CDR3 nucleotides are TGTGCCAGCAGCCCGGGGGGTAGCACAGATACGCAGTATTTT. It codes for CASSPGGSTDTQYF.